The entry that follows covers one T cell receptor beta chain sequence. These data come from a study of blood T cell repertoires in COVID-19. Across the whole study: Samples of COVID-19 (acute and convalescent) were obtained from the United States, Italy and Spain.

The repertoire was sequenced with immunoSEQ multiplex PCR; TCRdb's copy has only in-frame clones and lacks some. This table holds 200,000 to 300,000 clones, 84% found once. The germline V gene encodes CDR1 LGHDT and CDR2 YNNKEL (reference sequence). This CDR3 region has 15 residues. V lost 4 bases to trimming and J lost 3 bases; unmatched junction nucleotides: 6. Sequencing was carried out using peripheral blood. This chain joins TRBV3-1 (or the pseudogene TRBV3-2) and TRBJ2-3; 8 bases match TRBD1. The clonotype comes from a man in his sixties with acute or convalescent COVID-19. CDR3 loop: CASSLGQGRTDTQYF. The CDR3 nucleotides are TGTGCCAGCAGCCTTGGACAGGGTAGAACAGATACGCAGTATTTT.